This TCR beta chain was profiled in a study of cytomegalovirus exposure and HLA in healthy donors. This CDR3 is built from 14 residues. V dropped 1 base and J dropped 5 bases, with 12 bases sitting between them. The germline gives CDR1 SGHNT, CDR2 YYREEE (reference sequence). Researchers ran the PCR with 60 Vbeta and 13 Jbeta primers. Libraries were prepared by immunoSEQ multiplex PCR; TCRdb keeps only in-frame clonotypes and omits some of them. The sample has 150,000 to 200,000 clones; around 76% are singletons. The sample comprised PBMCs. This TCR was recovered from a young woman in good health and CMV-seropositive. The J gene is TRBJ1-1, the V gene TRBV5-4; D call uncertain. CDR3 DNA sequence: TGTGCCAGCAGCTTGCGGGGTTGGCGGACTGAAGCTTTCTTT. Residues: CASSLRGWRTEAFF.